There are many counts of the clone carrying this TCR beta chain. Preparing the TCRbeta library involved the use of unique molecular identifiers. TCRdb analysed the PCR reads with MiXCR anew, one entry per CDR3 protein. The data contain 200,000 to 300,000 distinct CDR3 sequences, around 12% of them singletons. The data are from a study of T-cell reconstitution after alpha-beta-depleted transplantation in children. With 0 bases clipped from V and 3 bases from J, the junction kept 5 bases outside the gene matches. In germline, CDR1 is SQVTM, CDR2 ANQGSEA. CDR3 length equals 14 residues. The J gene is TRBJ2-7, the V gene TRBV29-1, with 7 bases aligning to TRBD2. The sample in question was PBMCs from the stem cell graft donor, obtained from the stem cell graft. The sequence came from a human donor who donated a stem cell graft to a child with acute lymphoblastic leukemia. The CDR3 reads CSVEDGRSNYEQYF. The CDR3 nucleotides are TGCAGCGTTGAAGACGGGAGGTCCAACTACGAGCAGTACTTC.